The 2 T cell receptor beta chains in this list originate from one sample, sequenced in a study of T cells in Graves' hyperthyroidism and ophthalmopathy. It was RNA transcripts that yielded the amplified TCR beta CDR3 regions. Researchers ran a first-round RT-PCR on the TCR CDR3 using the HTBI primer set. TCRdb re-called the multiplex PCR reads through MiXCR, storing one row per CDR3 protein. Among 500,000 to 550,000 distinct CDR3 sequences, around 20% were seen once, and the ten largest hold about 45%. The sample consisted of blood. The receptors come from a man aged 40-50 years with Graves' ophthalmopathy.

This clonotype was observed a handful of times. The chain combines TRBV28 with TRBJ1-5; D ambiguous. The CDR3 sequence is 16 residues long. CDR1 is MDHEN, CDR2 SYDVKM, per germline. V was shortened by 6 bases and J by 0 bases, with 15 bases between the two germline ends. The CDR3 loop reads CASSHDGVYSNQPQHF. The CDR3 DNA follows: TGTGCCAGCAGCCATGACGGGGTTTATAGCAATCAGCCCCAGCATTTT.

The chain uses TRBV19 and TRBJ2-5; a possible D gene is TRBD2 (6 bases). The germline CDR1 and CDR2 sequences are LNHDA and SQIVND (reference sequence). V was pared by 9 bases and J by 2 bases, with 22 bases between. This CDR3 region has 16 residues. The CDR3 region is CASSSLGRTPQETQYF. The CDR3 nucleotides read TGTGCCAGCTCCAGTTTGGGGAGGACTCCTCAAGAGACCCAGTACTTC.